These 17 T cell receptor beta chains originate from one sample sequenced in a study of blood T cell repertoires in COVID-19. TCRdb's table, derived via immunoSEQ multiplex PCR, lists solely in-frame clones and lacks some. The sample yields about 60,000 clones, 65% to 90% seen once. Sequencing was performed on peripheral blood. Receptors were obtained from a man aged 50-60 years with COVID-19, enrolled during active disease.

DNA for the CDR3: TGTGCCAGCAGGGCTACAGGGGGGAGCACTGAAGCTTTCTTT. It codes for CASRATGGSTEAFF. The chain joins TRBV6-5 to TRBJ1-1, with 8 positions matching TRBD1. Germline lookup yields CDR1 MNHEY and CDR2 SVGAGI. Trimming took 6 bases from V and 4 from J; bases not matched to a gene: 7. The CDR3 is made up of 14 amino acids.

This clone appeared a single time. V and J are TRBV28 and TRBJ1-1; a weak D match, TRBD1 (6 bases). The germline CDR1 and CDR2 sequences are MDHEN and SYDVKM. This CDR3 is built from 14 residues. The V and J ends lost 6 bases and 7 bases respectively, with 18 bases between them. The CDR3 spells CASRQPGGGGEAFF. CDR3 sequence (DNA): TGTGCCAGCAGACAACCGGGGGGCGGGGGTGAAGCTTTCTTT.

CDR3 DNA: TGTGCCAGCAGCTTAAATCCAGGTGGACAAGAGACCCAGTACTTC. It is translated as CASSLNPGGQETQYF. This sequence joins TRBV7-3 and TRBJ2-5; D not resolved. V lost 1 base and J 2 bases, leaving 11 bases between the germline ends. The CDR3 is 15 residues long. Germline V lookup: CDR1 SGHTA, CDR2 FQGTGA.

This clone occurred many times. The V call is TRBV27, the J call TRBJ2-7; weak D call: TRBD2 (5 bases). The germline V and J ends were trimmed by 5 bases and 6 bases, with 17 bases remaining between them. This CDR3 spans 14 amino acids. CDR1 and CDR2 from the germline V gene are MNHEY and SMNVEV (reference sequence). CDR3 protein: CASSQLRRDAEQYF. Written as DNA, the CDR3 is TGTGCCAGCAGTCAACTTAGACGGGATGCCGAGCAGTACTTC.

The chain recombines TRBV10-1 with TRBJ2-2, with D perhaps matching TRBD2 (5 bases). Germline V gives CDR1 WNHNN, CDR2 SYGVQD (reference sequence). This CDR3 has 17 residues. Between the trimmed V and J ends, which lost 9 bases and 0 bases, there was a span of 20 bases. The CDR3 spells CARFFRAEGTNTGELFF. As DNA, the CDR3 is TGCGCCAGATTTTTTAGGGCCGAGGGAACGAACACCGGGGAGCTGTTTTTT.

This clone showed up just once. The chain employs TRBV6-5 and TRBJ1-5; D may be TRBD1 (5 bases). The length of the CDR3 is 14 residues. Per germline, CDR1 MNHEY and CDR2 SVGAGI. Trimming removed 4 bases at V and 3 bases at J, with 10 bases between. DNA for the CDR3: TGTGCCAGCAGTTTCGACAGACCCAATCAGCCCCAGCATTTT. It is translated as CASSFDRPNQPQHF.

This sequence joins TRBV5-1 and TRBJ1-6, with 8 bases lining up with TRBD1. Germline assignment: CDR1 SGHRS and CDR2 YFSETQ. J was trimmed by 6 bases and V by 3 bases; bases with no gene match: 2. The CDR3 consists of 14 residues. Here the CDR3 DNA reads TGCGCCAGCAGCTCTGGACAGGGTAATTCACCCCTCCACTTT. Protein: CASSSGQGNSPLHF.

The rearrangement joins TRBV5-6 to TRBJ2-4; 11 bases agree with TRBD1. V shed 4 bases, J shed 7 bases, and the junction held 4 bases outside the gene matches. In germline, CDR1 is SGHDT, CDR2 YYEEEE. The CDR3 is 14 amino acids. CDR3 loop: CASSRGQGANIQYF. CDR3 nucleotides: TGTGCCAGCAGCCGAGGACAGGGGGCCAACATTCAGTACTTC.

This clone has more than one count but fewer than ten. The chain has TRBV2 and TRBJ1-1; tentative D call: TRBD1 (5 bases). The CDR3 extends over 13 amino acids. CDR1 and CDR2 (germline): SNHLY, FYNNEI. V was shortened by 7 bases and J by 2 bases, with 11 bases between the two germline ends. CDR3 protein: CASIRGRNTEAFF. CDR3 nucleotide sequence: TGTGCCAGCATAAGGGGTAGAAACACTGAAGCTTTCTTT.

This chain connects TRBV3-1 (or the pseudogene TRBV3-2) to TRBJ2-3, with D maybe TRBD2 (5 bases). Germline lookup yields CDR1 LGHDT and CDR2 YNNKEL (reference sequence). The length of the CDR3 is 12 residues. V was cut by 4 bases and J by 4 bases, with 6 bases left in between. The CDR3 coding sequence is TGTGCCAGCAGCCCGAGGGCAGATACGCAGTATTTT. This gives the protein CASSPRADTQYF.

The gene calls are TRBV9 and TRBJ1-3; D gene unclear. Germline CDR1 and CDR2: SGDLS and YYNGEE. This CDR3 has 15 amino acids. The V end was cut by 3 bases, the J end by 0 bases, with 10 bases between. CDR3 loop: CASSAQGSSGNTIYF. The DNA for the CDR3 is TGTGCCAGCAGCGCCCAAGGGAGCTCTGGAAACACCATATATTTT.

This chain joins TRBV7-2 and TRBJ1-6; perhaps TRBD1 as D (6 bases). The germline CDR1 and CDR2 sequences are SGHTA and FQGNSA. The CDR3 sequence is 15 residues long. V was pared by 5 bases and J by 10 bases, with 18 bases between. As DNA, the CDR3 is TGTGCCAGCAGCCCCCAGTGGGGGGGCGAATCACCCCTCCACTTT. Translated, it gives CASSPQWGGESPLHF.

This chain uses TRBV11-3 with TRBJ2-1; possible D gene TRBD2, 5 bases. This CDR3 is built from 16 residues. V was pared by 3 bases and J by 5 bases, with 17 bases between. Germline V lookup: CDR1 SGHNT, CDR2 YENEEA. In DNA, the CDR3 is TGTGCCAGCAGCTTGGGAATGGCTAGCAGAGACAATGAGCAGTTCTTC. It translates to CASSLGMASRDNEQFF.

The rearrangement uses TRBV5-1 and TRBJ2-1; the match to TRBD2 covers 13 bases. J lost 4 bases, V lost 4 bases, and 5 bases had no gene match. The CDR3 runs 16 residues. CDR1 and CDR2 from the germline V gene are SGHRS and YFSETQ. This CDR3 is CASSPGTSGKYNEQFF. The DNA for the CDR3 is TGCGCCAGCAGCCCGGGGACTAGCGGGAAATACAATGAGCAGTTCTTC.

The V gene is TRBV7-8, the J gene TRBJ2-2; 7 bases agree with TRBD1. This CDR3 contains 14 residues. From germline, CDR1 is SGHVS and CDR2 FQNEAQ. The junction had 7 bases not matched to a gene; V was cut back by 3 bases and J by 9 bases. The CDR3 protein is CASSFSTGARELFF. The CDR3 DNA reads TGTGCCAGCAGCTTTAGTACAGGGGCCAGGGAGCTGTTTTTT.

The rearrangement uses TRBV4-3 and TRBJ1-2; TRBD1 is a possible D gene (6 bases). The CDR3 is 15 amino acids. Trimming cost V 0 bases and J 4 bases, with 12 bases left between them. Per the germline V gene, CDR1 is LGHNA and CDR2 is YSLEER. The CDR3 protein is CASSQDGGGGYGYTF. In DNA form, the CDR3 reads TGCGCCAGCAGCCAAGATGGTGGGGGCGGCTATGGCTACACCTTC.

The chain uses TRBV28 and TRBJ2-3; TRBD1 aligns across 7 bases. Trimming removed 5 bases from V and 7 bases from J; junction bases left unmatched: 9. CDR1 and CDR2 from the germline V gene are MDHEN and SYDVKM. The CDR3 has 14 amino acids. The CDR3 bases are TGTGCCAGCAGTACCCCGGGACAGATAAATACGCAGTATTTT. Its protein product is CASSTPGQINTQYF.